This TCR beta chain was observed in a study of neurological immune-mediated disorders (dated by TCRdb to between 2018 and 2021). At the level of the whole study: Using UMI-based sequencing, the study compared peripheral blood TCR-beta repertoires from patients with HTLV-I-associated myelopathy (HAM/TSP), patients with multiple sclerosis, and healthy controls. The cohort comprised around 70 subjects: 15 or so HAM/TSP patients, 35 or so multiple sclerosis patients and 20 or so healthy controls. Alongside PBMC samples, the set of some 97 TCR-beta libraries contained longitudinal samples, technical triplicates, and paired CD4+ and CD8+ T-cell subsets that had been sorted. Each longitudinal HAM/TSP and healthy donor was sampled at 3 time-points spaced at 3-40 month intervals. Findings and caveats that apply to the study as a whole: TCR clonal expansion was greatest in HAM/TSP patients and smallest in MS patients, who ranked below even healthy controls. No identical CDR3 amino acid sequences were found to be shared among expanded clones across subjects, suggesting that TCR-beta repertoires were private in all groups.

cDNA was synthesized by template-switch 5'RACE using a primer carrying a 10-nucleotide random unique molecular identifier by which each TCR transcript was tagged. Each sequencing run produced over 180 million TCR-beta sequences covering 15-18 subjects. The RNeasy kit was used to extract total RNA. The KAPA Real-time Library Amplification kit was used to amplify TCR-beta VDJ regions with primers targeting the TCR constant region and the 5'RACE anchor. Sample indexes and Illumina adaptors were added in a first PCR, and a second PCR then increased library yield. The roughly 650 bp TCR product was size-selected on a 2% E-gel SizeSelection system after Ampure bead purification. Before pooling, library quality was checked on a Bioanalyzer, concentration was measured with Qubit, and libraries were quantified with the Kapa Library Quantification kit. An Illumina HiSeq 2500 sequenced the libraries paired-end 2 x 150 bp. To increase sequence diversity, about 25-31% phiX was spiked into each library pool. The published analysis was carried out like this. The UMI-based MiGEC pipeline processed quality-filtered reads and removed over 75% of raw TCR sequences during error correction. VDJ genes were aligned to IMGT germline references, and each clonotype was defined by a unique CDR3 amino acid sequence together with V-J genes. Clonal expansion, Shannon diversity, and CDR3 relatedness (CalcPairwiseDistances, ClusterSamples) were evaluated with VDJtools, and phylogenetic trees were built with CLCbio workbench. Expanded clones were defined as having at least 8 unique UMIs, based on coefficient-of-variation modelling across technical triplicates. The raw public reads went through TCRdb reprocessing: fastp at Q25, MiXCR clone calling, in-frame beta chains kept. All rows with the same CDR3 protein become a single entry with the most common DNA and genes. The V and J calls shown here were made by TCRdb, not taken from the authors' results. The sample table contains some 71,000 distinct CDR3 sequences; only one count was recorded for roughly 10% of them. The top ten clones comprise about 9.6% of the sample.

Interpreted using the paper, the time point label stands for: longitudinal time-point 1 (baseline). Healthy controls were blood bank volunteers in Maryland, USA. Unsorted PBMC libraries were generated from 2 million PBMCs stored in RNAlater at -80 °C until RNA extraction. Peripheral blood underwent Ficoll-Hypaque density gradient centrifugation to isolate PBMCs, which were then cryopreserved in liquid nitrogen. In the case of this clonotype: Its antigen is unknown. No much larger clonotype is one base removed from it; base qualities were not supplied.

Via the germline V gene (reference sequence), CDR1 is LNHDA and CDR2 SQIVND. Taken from cysteine to phenylalanine, the CDR3 has 15 residues. The retained sequence is limited to the CDR3, 45 bases, with the frame set at the first base. V loses 1 base of germline sequence and J loses 3 bases, and the interval between the two ends is 7 bases. The sample taken for sequencing was PBMCs. The chain was built from TRBV19 and TRBJ2-6; the D gene is perhaps TRBD1, on 6 matching bases. This clonotype originated in a man younger than 40 in good health. For the CDR3, the sequence is CASSIVGGGANVLTF. The DNA is TGTGCCAGTAGTATAGTAGGGGGTGGGGCCAACGTCCTGACTTTC.